This TCR beta chain is drawn from a study of regulatory T cells in long-lasting Graves disease. Trimming left V 0 bases short and J 2 bases short, with 13 bases between. The CDR3 is 16 amino acids. The germline V gene encodes CDR1 LNHNV and CDR2 YYDKDF (reference sequence). Time point denoted: persistent/refractory GD, antithyroid drugs over 5 years with positive TRAb. RNA from PBMCs was the source of the TCR library. Building of the TCR beta libraries involved iRepertoire HTBI primers and Arm-PCR of CDR3 regions. MiXCR was run by TCRdb on the multiplex PCR reads, yielding one entry per CDR3 protein. The profile covers about 340,000 distinct CDR3 sequences, with about 18% appearing a single time and about 29% taken by the ten largest. This clonotype occurred many times. What it binds is unknown. The study's findings and limits: TRBV28, TRBJ1-2 and TRBJ2-5 emerged as the favored segments in persistent disease. Shared public clonotypes totalled 2,741 in persistent patients, compared with roughly 970 in new patients.

The chain joins TRBV15 to TRBJ1-2, with unresolved D. This clonotype originated in a female donor with Graves disease. The source material was peripheral blood mononuclear cells (PBMCs), sampled when the disease was refractory, from a patient treated with antithyroid drugs. CDR3 loop: CATSRDPLRTNYGYTF. The DNA for the CDR3 is TGTGCCACCAGCAGAGACCCCCTGCGTACAAACTATGGCTACACCTTC.